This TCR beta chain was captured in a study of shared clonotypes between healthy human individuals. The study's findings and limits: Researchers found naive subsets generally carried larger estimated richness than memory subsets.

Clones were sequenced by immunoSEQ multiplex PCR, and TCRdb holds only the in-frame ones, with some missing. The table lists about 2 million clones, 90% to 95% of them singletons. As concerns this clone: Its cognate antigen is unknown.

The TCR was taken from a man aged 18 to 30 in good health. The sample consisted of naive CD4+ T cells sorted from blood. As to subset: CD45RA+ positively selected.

The CDR3 loop reads CASSVAAQVNTEAFF. DNA for the CDR3: TGTGCCAGCAGCGTAGCGGCACAGGTGAACACTGAAGCTTTCTTT. J is TRBJ1-1 and V is TRBV9, with D perhaps matching TRBD1 (5 bases). The length of the CDR3 is 15 residues. V lost 0 bases and J lost 0, with 9 bases in between. Germline CDR1 is SGDLS and CDR2 is YYNGEE. Variable domain in full (rest from reference TRBV9 and TRBJ1-1): DSGVTQTPKHLITATGQRVTLRCSPRSGDLSVYWYQQSLDQGLQFLIQYYNGEERAKGNILERFSAQQFPDLHSELNLSSLELGDSALYFCASSVAAQVNTEAFFGQGTRLTVV.